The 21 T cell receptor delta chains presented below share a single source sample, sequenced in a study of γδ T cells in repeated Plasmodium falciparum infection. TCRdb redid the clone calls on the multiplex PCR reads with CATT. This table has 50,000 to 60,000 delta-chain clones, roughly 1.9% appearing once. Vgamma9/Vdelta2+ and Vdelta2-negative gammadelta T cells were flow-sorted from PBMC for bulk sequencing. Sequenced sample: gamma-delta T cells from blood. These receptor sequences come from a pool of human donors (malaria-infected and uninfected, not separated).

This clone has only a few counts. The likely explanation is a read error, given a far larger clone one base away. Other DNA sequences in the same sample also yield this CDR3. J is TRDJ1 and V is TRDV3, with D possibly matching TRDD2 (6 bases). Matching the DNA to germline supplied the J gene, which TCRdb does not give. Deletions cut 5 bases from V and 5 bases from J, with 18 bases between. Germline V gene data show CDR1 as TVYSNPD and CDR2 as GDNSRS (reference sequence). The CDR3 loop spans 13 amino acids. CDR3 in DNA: TGTGCCCTTCCTCTTGTTCTAACTGATAAACTCATCTTT. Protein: CALPLVLTDKLIF.

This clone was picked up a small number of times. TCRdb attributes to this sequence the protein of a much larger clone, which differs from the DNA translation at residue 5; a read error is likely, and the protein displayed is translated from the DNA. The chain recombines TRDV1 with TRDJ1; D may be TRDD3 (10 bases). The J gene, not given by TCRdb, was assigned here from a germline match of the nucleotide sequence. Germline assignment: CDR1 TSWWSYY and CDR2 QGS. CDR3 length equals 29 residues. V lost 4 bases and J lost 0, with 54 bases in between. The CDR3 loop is CALGALHFPFLQFLRGIRTATGYTDKLIF. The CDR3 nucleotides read TGTGCTCTTGGGGCACTCCACTTCCCCTTCCTACAGTTTTTGAGGGGGATACGCACAGCTACGGGGTACACCGATAAACTCATCTTT.

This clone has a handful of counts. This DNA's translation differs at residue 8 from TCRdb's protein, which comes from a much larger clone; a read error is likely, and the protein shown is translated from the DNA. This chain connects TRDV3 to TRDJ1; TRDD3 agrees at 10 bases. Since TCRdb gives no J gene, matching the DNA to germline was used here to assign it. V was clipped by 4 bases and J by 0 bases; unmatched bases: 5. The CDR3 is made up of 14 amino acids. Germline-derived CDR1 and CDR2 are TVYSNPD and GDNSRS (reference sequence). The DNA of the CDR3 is TGTGCCTCCTGGGGGATAAGTCACACCGATAAACTCATCTTT. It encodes CASWGISHTDKLIF.

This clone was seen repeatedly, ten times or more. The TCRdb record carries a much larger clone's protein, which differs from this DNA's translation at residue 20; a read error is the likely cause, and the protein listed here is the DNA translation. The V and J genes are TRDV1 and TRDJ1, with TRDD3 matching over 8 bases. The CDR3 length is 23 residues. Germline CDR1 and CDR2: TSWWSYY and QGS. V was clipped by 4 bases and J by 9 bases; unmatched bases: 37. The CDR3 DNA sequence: TGTGCTCTTGGGGTTCCGTCTATTCCCTTCCACAGTACTGGGGGGCGAGCCCAGGATGAACTCATCTTT. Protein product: CALGVPSIPFHSTGGRAQDELIF.

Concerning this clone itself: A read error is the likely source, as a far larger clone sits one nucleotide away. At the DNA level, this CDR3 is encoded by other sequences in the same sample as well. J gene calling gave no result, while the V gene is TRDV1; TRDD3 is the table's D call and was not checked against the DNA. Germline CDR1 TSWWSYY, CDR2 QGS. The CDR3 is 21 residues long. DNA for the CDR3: TGTGCTCTTGGGGAACTAGTGTCCTATCAGTGGGGGATAAACCCTTCCAGACCCCTGATCTTC. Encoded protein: CALGELVSYQWGINPSRPLIF.

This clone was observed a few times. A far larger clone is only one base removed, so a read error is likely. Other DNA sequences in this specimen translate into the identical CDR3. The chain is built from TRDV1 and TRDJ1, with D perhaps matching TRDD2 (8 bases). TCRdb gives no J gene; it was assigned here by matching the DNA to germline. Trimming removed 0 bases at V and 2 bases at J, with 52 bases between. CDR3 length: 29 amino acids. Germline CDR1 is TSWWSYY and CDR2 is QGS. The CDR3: CALGELDTYSSYKWIYWGSRTKKTDKLIF. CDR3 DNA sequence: TGTGCTCTTGGGGAACTTGACACCTACTCTTCCTACAAGTGGATCTACTGGGGATCCCGTACAAAAAAAACCGATAAACTCATCTTT.

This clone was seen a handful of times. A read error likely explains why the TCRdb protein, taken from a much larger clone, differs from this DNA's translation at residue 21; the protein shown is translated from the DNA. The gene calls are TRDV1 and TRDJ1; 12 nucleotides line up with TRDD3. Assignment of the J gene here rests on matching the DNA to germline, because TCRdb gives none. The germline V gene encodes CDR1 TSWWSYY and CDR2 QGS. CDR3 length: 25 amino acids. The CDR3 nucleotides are TGTGCTCTTGGGGAACCCACCTCCTTCCTACGAGCCTATCGGACTGGGGGATACAGTACCGGTAAACTCATCTTT. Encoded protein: CALGEPTSFLRAYRTGGYSTGKLIF.

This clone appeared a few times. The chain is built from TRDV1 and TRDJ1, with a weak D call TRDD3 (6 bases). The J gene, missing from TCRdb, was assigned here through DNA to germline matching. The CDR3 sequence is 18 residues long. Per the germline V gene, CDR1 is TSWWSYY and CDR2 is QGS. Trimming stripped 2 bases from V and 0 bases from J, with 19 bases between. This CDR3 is CALGETYLRGSHTDKLIF. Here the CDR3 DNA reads TGTGCTCTTGGGGAAACATACCTCCGGGGATCCCACACCGATAAACTCATCTTT.

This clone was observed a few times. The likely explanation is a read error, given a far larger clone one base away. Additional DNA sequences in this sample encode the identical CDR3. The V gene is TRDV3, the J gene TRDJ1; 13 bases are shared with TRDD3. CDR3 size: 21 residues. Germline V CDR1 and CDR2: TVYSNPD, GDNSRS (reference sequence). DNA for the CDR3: TGTGCTTTTTCCGTCCTCTTTTACTGGGGGATACGCGAGTCTTACACCGATAAACTCATCTTT. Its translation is CAFSVLFYWGIRESYTDKLIF. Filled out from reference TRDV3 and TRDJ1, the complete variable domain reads CDKVTQSSPDQTVASGSEVVLLCTYDTVYSNPDLFWYRIRPDYSFQFVFYGDNSRSEGADFTQGRFSVKHILTQKAFHLVISPVRTEDSATYYCAFSVLFYWGIRESYTDKLIFGKGTRVTVEP.

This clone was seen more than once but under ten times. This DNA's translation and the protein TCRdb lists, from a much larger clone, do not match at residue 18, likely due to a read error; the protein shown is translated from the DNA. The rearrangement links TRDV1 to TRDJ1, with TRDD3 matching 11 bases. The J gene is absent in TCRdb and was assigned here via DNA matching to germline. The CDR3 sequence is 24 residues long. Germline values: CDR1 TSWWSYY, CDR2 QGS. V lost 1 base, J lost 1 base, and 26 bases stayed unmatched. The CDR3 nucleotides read TGTGCTCTTGGGGAACGTACCTACCCCGGGAGATGGGGGATACGCCCATTGTGCACCGATAAACTCATCTTT. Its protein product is CALGERTYPGRWGIRPLCTDKLIF.

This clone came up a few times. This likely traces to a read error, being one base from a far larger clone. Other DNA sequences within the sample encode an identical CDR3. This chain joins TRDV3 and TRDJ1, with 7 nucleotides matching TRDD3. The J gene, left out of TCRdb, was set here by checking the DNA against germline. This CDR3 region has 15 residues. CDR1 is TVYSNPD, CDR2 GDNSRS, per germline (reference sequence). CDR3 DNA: TGTGCCGGAATGGGGGCTGGGGGGTACACTGATAAACTCATCTTT. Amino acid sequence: CAGMGAGGYTDKLIF. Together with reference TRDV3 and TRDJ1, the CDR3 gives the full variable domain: CDKVTQSSPDQTVASGSEVVLLCTYDTVYSNPDLFWYRIRPDYSFQFVFYGDNSRSEGADFTQGRFSVKHILTQKAFHLVISPVRTEDSATYYCAGMGAGGYTDKLIFGKGTRVTVEP.

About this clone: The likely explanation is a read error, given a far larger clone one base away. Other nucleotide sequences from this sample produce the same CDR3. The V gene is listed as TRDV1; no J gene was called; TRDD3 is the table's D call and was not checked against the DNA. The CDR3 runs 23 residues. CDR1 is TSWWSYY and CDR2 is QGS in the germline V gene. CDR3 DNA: TGTGCTCTTGGGGTTGACGTCTTCCTACCGGGGGGATACGCGGGCATCGGCACCGATAAACTTATCTTT. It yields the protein CALGVDVFLPGGYAGIGTDKLIF.

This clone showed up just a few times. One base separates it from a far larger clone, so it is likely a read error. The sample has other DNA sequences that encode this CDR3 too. CDR3 in DNA: TGTGCCTTTGGTGGGGGGACTGGCACCGATAAACTCATCTTT. Amino acid sequence: CAFGGGTGTDKLIF. This rearrangement joins TRDV3 to TRDJ1, with D maybe TRDD3 (6 bases). The J gene was missing in TCRdb and was found by matching the end of the DNA to germline. The length of the CDR3 is 14 residues. The ends were cut back, 2 bases at V and 1 base at J, with 14 bases in the middle. CDR1 TVYSNPD and CDR2 GDNSRS come from the germline V gene (reference sequence).

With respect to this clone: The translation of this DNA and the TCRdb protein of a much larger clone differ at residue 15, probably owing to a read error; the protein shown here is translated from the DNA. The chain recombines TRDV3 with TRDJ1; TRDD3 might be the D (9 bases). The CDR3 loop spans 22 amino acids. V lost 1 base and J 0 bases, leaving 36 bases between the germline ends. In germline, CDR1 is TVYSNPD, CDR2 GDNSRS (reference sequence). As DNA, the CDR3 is TGTGCCTTTAAGGCCTTCCTAGATTTTATTTACTGGGGGACGTTGTACACCGATAAACTCATCTTT. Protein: CAFKAFLDFIYWGTLYTDKLIF.

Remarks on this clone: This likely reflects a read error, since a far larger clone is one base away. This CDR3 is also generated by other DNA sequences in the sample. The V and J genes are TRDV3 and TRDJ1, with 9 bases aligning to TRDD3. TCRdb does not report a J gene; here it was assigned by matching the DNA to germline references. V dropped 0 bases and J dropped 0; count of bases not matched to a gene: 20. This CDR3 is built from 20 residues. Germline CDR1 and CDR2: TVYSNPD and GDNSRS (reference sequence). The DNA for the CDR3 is TGTGCCTTTAGAATCCTGCCTACGAGGGGATACGGGGGGTACACCGATAAACTCATCTTT. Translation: CAFRILPTRGYGGYTDKLIF.

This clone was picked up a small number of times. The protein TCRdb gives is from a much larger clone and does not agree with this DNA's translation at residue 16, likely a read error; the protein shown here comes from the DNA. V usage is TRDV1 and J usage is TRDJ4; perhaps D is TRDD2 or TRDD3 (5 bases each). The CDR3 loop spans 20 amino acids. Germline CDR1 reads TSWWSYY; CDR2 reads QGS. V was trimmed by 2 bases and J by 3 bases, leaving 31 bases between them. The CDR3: CALGEMIAYLYTGINGPLIF. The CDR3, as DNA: TGTGCTCTTGGGGAAATGATCGCCTACCTCTATACTGGAATTAACGGACCCCTGATCTTT.

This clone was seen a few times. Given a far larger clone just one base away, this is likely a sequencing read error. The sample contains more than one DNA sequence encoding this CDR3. CDR3 nucleotide sequence: TGTGCTCTTGGGGAAAACTCCTTCCTTCAAGACTGGGGGATACGCGGAGGATGGCTCACCGATAAACTCATCTTT. Amino acids: CALGENSFLQDWGIRGGWLTDKLIF. The chain employs TRDV1 and TRDJ1, with 13 bases matching TRDD3. The J gene was missing in TCRdb and was found by matching the end of the DNA to germline. CDR3 length: 25 residues. J was trimmed by 1 base and V by 2 bases; bases with no gene match: 28. The germline CDR1 and CDR2 sequences are TSWWSYY and QGS.

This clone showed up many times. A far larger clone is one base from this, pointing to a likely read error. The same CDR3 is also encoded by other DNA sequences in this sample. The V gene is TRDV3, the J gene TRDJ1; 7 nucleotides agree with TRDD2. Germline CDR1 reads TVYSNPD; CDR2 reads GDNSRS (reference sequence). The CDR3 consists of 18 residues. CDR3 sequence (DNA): TGTGCCGCTGGGCCTTCCCACGGGTCCCCCTTCCTCACCGACAAACTCATCTTT. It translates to CAAGPSHGSPFLTDKLIF.

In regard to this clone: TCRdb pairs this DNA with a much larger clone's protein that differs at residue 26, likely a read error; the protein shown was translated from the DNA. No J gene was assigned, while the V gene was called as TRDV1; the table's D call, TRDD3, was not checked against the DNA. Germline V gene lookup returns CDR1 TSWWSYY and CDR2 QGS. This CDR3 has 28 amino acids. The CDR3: CALGELILLPTIKILGADIGPTGDKPIF. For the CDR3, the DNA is TGTGCTCTTGGGGAACTGATCCTGCTTCCTACGATAAAAATACTGGGGGCCGATATCGGCCCGACGGGCGATAAACCCATCTTT.

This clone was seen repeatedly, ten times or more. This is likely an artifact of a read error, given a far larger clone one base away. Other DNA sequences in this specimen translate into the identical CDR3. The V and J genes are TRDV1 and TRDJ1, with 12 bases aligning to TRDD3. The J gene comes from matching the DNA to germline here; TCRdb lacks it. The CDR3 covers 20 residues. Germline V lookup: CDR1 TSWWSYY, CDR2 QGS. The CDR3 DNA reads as TGTGCCCTTGGGGAACTACGTCCTTACTGGGGGATACCTCGAGCCGATAAACTCATCTTT. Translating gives CALGELRPYWGIPRADKLIF.

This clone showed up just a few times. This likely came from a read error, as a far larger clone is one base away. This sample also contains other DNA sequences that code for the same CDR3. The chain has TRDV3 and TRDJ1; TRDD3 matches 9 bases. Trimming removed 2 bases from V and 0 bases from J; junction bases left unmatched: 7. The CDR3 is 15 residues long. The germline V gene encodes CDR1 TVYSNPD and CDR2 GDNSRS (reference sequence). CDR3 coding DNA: TGTGCCTTTTCCTGGGGGATCCTGTACACCGATAAACTCATCTTT. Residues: CAFSWGILYTDKLIF.